This TCR beta chain appears in the sequencing data of a study of blood T cell repertoires in COVID-19. The wider study: Samples came from the United States, Italy and Spain, spanning acute and convalescent COVID-19. Nucleic acid was either cDNA or gDNA, and it came from T cells, B-cell-depleted T cells, or PBMCs.

Study processing details: Cell counts per sample came from amplifying reference gene primers. The assay was immunoSEQ multiplex PCR, and TCRdb's table has in-frame clones only and misses some. Clonal size and the V and J genes are those of that table, whereas D and trimming came from the DNA. The data hold around 80,000 clones, with around three quarters observed a single time. Germline V gene lookup returns CDR1 MNHEY and CDR2 SMNVEV (reference sequence). The CDR3 is 14 residues long. V was trimmed by 2 bases and J by 1 base, leaving 8 bases between them. Sequenced: peripheral blood. The clonotype originates from a man aged 50 to 59 with active or convalescent COVID-19. V is TRBV27 and J is TRBJ1-1; no firm D call. The CDR3 sequence is CASSLMRGNTEAFF. Here the CDR3 DNA reads TGTGCCAGCAGTTTAATGCGGGGGAACACTGAAGCTTTCTTT.